This record concerns one T cell receptor beta chain sequence. The specificity of this receptor is unknown. No quality values exist for individual bases; no much larger clone is one base distant. Ficoll-Paque density gradient centrifugation was used to isolate PBMCs. TCRdb records Illumina NovaSeq 6000 as the sequencer. TCRalpha and TCRbeta cDNA libraries were constructed by 5'RACE with constant-segment primers, with sample barcodes and unique molecular identifiers being introduced. Trizol reagent was used to extract RNA from every sample. Libraries were amplified in two PCR steps, with a second sample barcode and Illumina TruSeq adapters added in the second step. Sequencing of libraries was performed on an Illumina NovaSeq with 2 x 150 bp paired-end reads. Per the authors' processing: Reads were demultiplexed and collapsed into UMI-guided consensus sequences with migec v1.2.7. Using mixcr v2.1.11, the UMI consensuses were aligned to TRA and TRB V and J templates and assembled into clonotypes. A clonotype was counted as expanded or contracted only if both edgeR and NoisET called the change significant, with noise models trained on biological replicates. For edgeR calls, the thresholds were a false discovery rate-adjusted p below 0.01 and a log2 fold-change of 1. As an exploratory analysis of dynamics, max-normalized trajectories of the 1000 most abundant clonotypes were examined with PCA combined with hierarchical clustering. Separately sequenced CD4+ and CD8+ repertoires were used to assign the CD4 or CD8 phenotype of responding clones. TCRdb's own reprocessing of the public reads used fastp at Q25 and MiXCR and kept productive beta chains. Rows are combined by CDR3 protein, so each entry shows the most common genes and DNA. The V and J calls reflect TCRdb's pipeline rather than the authors' work. This sample holds around 400,000 distinct CDR3 sequences; around 24% were observed only once. The ten biggest clones cover 8.8% of the sample.

This record comes from a study of T-cell memory formation after mild COVID-19 (dated by TCRdb to the early 2020s). About the full investigation: TCR sequence clusters from the two donors were largely donor specific. In two donors, T-cell clones that expanded and contracted after mild COVID-19 were tracked by sequencing TCRalpha and TCRbeta repertoires over time. The cohort was made up of two young adult volunteers, one female and one male, who were previously healthy. What the authors observed across the whole study: Only a couple of mild cases were covered by the study, and larger cohorts that include severe cases with pre-infection samples were considered necessary. Some responding clones were found in pre-infection memory, which suggests that pre-existing cross-reactive memory T cells took part in the SARS-CoV-2 response. Contracting CD4+ clones turned up mainly in the CM and EM memory subsets, whereas EMRA was where CD8+ clones were enriched. Clones that contracted from day 15 to 85 showed balanced CD4/CD8 phenotypes, whereas a second wave of clones that expanded from day 15 to 37 leaned towards CD4+. The second-wave clones that peaked on day 37 were not confirmed to be SARS-CoV-2 specific.

The receptor was derived from an adult woman who had mild COVID-19 (a few samples of this study predate the infection). The sample titles of this study are shuffled in the database, so cell type and time point are left out; the donor was told from shared clones. Sequencing was performed on PBMCs or a T cell subset sorted from them (not recorded which).

CDR3 protein: CSAQTGFPQETQYF. The base sequence is TGCAGTGCGCAGACAGGGTTCCCGCAAGAGACCCAGTACTTC. The rearranged chain carries TRBV20-1 and TRBJ2-5; TRBD1 aligns with 7 central bases. After removal of 6 bases from V and 2 bases from J, the junction retains 9 bases not matched to a gene. In the germline V gene (reference sequence), CDR1 corresponds to DFQATT and CDR2 to SNEGSKA. The CDR3 measures 14 amino acids from cysteine to phenylalanine. Here the CDR3 DNA is all that survives: 42 bases in frame from base 1.